Listed here are 20 T cell receptor beta chains from one sample, sequenced in a study of T cell changes during pregnancy in multiple sclerosis. Here immunoSEQ multiplex PCR was the method, and the copy in TCRdb shows in-frame clones only, minus some. Here the sample spans some 80,000 clones, approximately 93% being singletons. The starting material was CD4+ T cells from peripheral blood mononuclear cells, obtained after pregnancy. These receptors came from a female donor with multiple sclerosis, enrolled in a pregnancy study.

CDR3 bases: TGTGCCAGCAGTTTTACAGGGGAGAATCAGTACTTC. This gives the protein CASSFTGENQYF. This chain uses TRBV6-5 with TRBJ2-7; 7 bases line up with TRBD1. The CDR3 is made up of 12 amino acids. Germline lookup yields CDR1 MNHEY and CDR2 SVGAGI. V lost 4 bases, J lost 10 bases, and 7 bases stayed unmatched.

The J gene is TRBJ2-1, the V gene TRBV2, with D possibly matching TRBD1 (6 bases). The CDR3 is 13 amino acids. The V end was cut by 2 bases, the J end by 8 bases, with 10 bases between. CDR1 and CDR2 from the germline V gene are SNHLY and FYNNEI. CDR3 DNA sequence: TGTGCCAGCAGTGAACCCAAGGGGGATGAGCAGTTCTTC. Translation gives CASSEPKGDEQFF.

The chain recombines TRBV28 with TRBJ2-1, with 12 positions matching TRBD2. V shed 2 bases and J 9 bases; nucleotides not matched to a gene: 11. The CDR3 contains 17 residues. Germline CDR1 MDHEN, CDR2 SYDVKM. CDR3 bases: TGTGCCAGCAGTTTACTAGCGGGAGGGCGCGGGGTTCTTGAGCAGTTCTTC. Translating gives CASSLLAGGRGVLEQFF.

This clone was recorded a few times. This chain connects TRBV7-9 to TRBJ1-2, with D possibly TRBD1 on 5 matching bases. Trimming shortened V by 5 bases and J by 4 bases, and 14 bases separated the two germline ends. Germline V gene lookup returns CDR1 SEHNR and CDR2 FQNEAQ (reference sequence). The CDR3 extends over 14 amino acids. CDR3 residues: CASSPGLRGYGYTF. CDR3 bases: TGTGCCAGCAGCCCCGGGCTAAGGGGCTATGGCTACACCTTC.

The chain recombines TRBV5-6 with TRBJ1-5; 10 bases line up with TRBD1. The germline gives CDR1 SGHDT, CDR2 YYEEEE. Germline trimming cut 1 base from V and 2 bases from J; bases unmatched to any gene: 3. The CDR3 runs 16 residues. DNA for the CDR3: TGTGCCAGCAGCTTGTCCGGGACAGGGGGCAATCAGCCCCAGCATTTT. Protein: CASSLSGTGGNQPQHF.

This rearrangement joins TRBV6-6 to TRBJ2-1; TRBD2 is a possible D gene (6 bases). With 8 bases removed from V and 10 bases from J, the gap between germline ends came to 15 bases. Germline CDR1 reads MNHNY; CDR2 reads SVGAGI (reference sequence). This CDR3 is built from 12 residues. CDR3: CASRRPREEQFF. The CDR3 region has the DNA TGTGCCAGCCGAAGACCGCGGGAAGAGCAGTTCTTC.

This chain connects TRBV25-1 to TRBJ1-5; maybe TRBD1 (5 bases). The CDR3 loop spans 14 amino acids. CDR1 and CDR2 (germline): MGHDK, SYGVNS. V was shortened by 5 bases and J by 3 bases, with 11 bases between the two germline ends. The CDR3 spells CASSPPTVNQPQHF. CDR3 nucleotide sequence: TGTGCCAGCAGTCCTCCGACAGTCAATCAGCCCCAGCATTTT.

This chain uses TRBV6-6 with TRBJ1-5, with TRBD1 identical over 7 bases. Germline assignment: CDR1 MNHNY and CDR2 SVGAGI (reference sequence). The CDR3 contains 14 residues. V lost 6 bases to trimming and J lost 6 bases; unmatched junction nucleotides: 8. This chain's CDR3 is CASRARQGIQPQHF. DNA of the CDR3: TGTGCCAGCAGGGCGAGACAGGGAATTCAGCCCCAGCATTTT.

The V and J genes are TRBV6-1 and TRBJ1-3; D is unclear. V lost 7 bases and J 2 bases, leaving 6 bases between the germline ends. Germline-derived CDR1 and CDR2 are MNHNS and SASEGT. This CDR3 spans 12 amino acids. CDR3 DNA sequence: TGTGCCAGCAAGGAGGCTGGAAACACCATATATTTT. It is translated as CASKEAGNTIYF.

The V call is TRBV7-2, the J call TRBJ2-5; TRBD2 is a possible D gene (6 bases). CDR1 and CDR2 from the germline V gene are SGHTA and FQGNSA. This CDR3 region has 14 residues. V lost 2 bases to trimming and J lost 5 bases, with 12 bases between them. This CDR3 is CASSLRGNLETQYF. DNA for the CDR3: TGTGCCAGCAGCTTACGCGGGAATCTCGAGACCCAGTACTTC. Drawing the rest from reference TRBV7-2 and TRBJ2-5, the complete variable domain is GAGVSQSPSNKVTEKGKDVELRCDPISGHTALYWYRQSLGQGLEFLIYFQGNSAPDKSGLPSDRFSAERTGGSVSTLTIQRTQQEDSAVYLCASSLRGNLETQYFGPGTRLLVL.

This sequence joins TRBV2 and TRBJ2-1; 9 bases line up with TRBD2. V lost 5 bases and J lost 4; bases outside the gene matches: 9. The CDR3 is 16 residues long. In germline, CDR1 is SNHLY, CDR2 FYNNEI. CDR3 amino acids: CASSLRLAGTYNEQFF. CDR3 DNA: TGTGCCAGCAGTCTCCGGCTAGCGGGAACTTACAATGAGCAGTTCTTC.

The chain is built from TRBV19 and TRBJ2-2; 9 nucleotides agree with TRBD1. Germline trimming cut 2 bases from V and 3 bases from J; bases unmatched to any gene: 7. CDR1 and CDR2 (germline): LNHDA, SQIVND (reference sequence). The CDR3 contains 17 residues. For the CDR3, the DNA is TGTGCCAGTAGTATATCGAGGACAGGGGCTCACACCGGGGAGCTGTTTTTT. Translated: CASSISRTGAHTGELFF.

Written as DNA, the CDR3 is TGTGCCAGCAGCTTAGTATTTCGACGGGAAAACATTCAGTACTTC. Its translation is CASSLVFRRENIQYF. The chain is built from TRBV11-2 and TRBJ2-4; D is unclear. From germline, CDR1 is SGHAT and CDR2 FQNNGV. The CDR3 consists of 15 residues. Trimming removed 1 base at V and 5 bases at J, with 12 bases between.

The genes are TRBV19 and TRBJ1-4; tentatively, D is TRBD1 (5 bases). The CDR3 has 16 amino acids. V lost 3 bases to trimming and J lost 4 bases, with 15 bases between them. Germline loops: CDR1 LNHDA, CDR2 SQIVND (reference sequence). The CDR3, as DNA: TGTGCCAGTAGTATTGGCCAGGGATGGGGTAATGAAAAACTGTTTTTT. It translates to CASSIGQGWGNEKLFF. The whole variable domain, filled in from reference TRBV19 and TRBJ1-4, reads DGGITQSPKYLFRKEGQNVTLSCEQNLNHDAMYWYRQDPGQGLRLIYYSQIVNDFQKGDIAEGYSVSREKKESFPLTVTSAQKNPTAFYLCASSIGQGWGNEKLFFGSGTQLSVL.

The chain combines TRBV9 with TRBJ2-5; 9 bases are shared with TRBD2. V lost 1 base and J lost 1; bases outside the gene matches: 5. This CDR3 comprises 16 residues. The germline gives CDR1 SGDLS, CDR2 YYNGEE. CDR3 sequence reads: CASSVSGRTPQETQYF. The CDR3, as DNA: TGTGCCAGCAGCGTAAGCGGGAGGACCCCCCAAGAGACCCAGTACTTC.

The chain employs TRBV5-4 and TRBJ2-5, with TRBD1 matching 10 bases. In germline, CDR1 is SGHNT, CDR2 YYREEE (reference sequence). J lost 4 bases, V lost 4 bases, and 10 bases had no gene match. The CDR3 is 16 amino acids. The CDR3 here is CASSIIRDRGRETQYF. The CDR3 DNA follows: TGTGCCAGCAGCATTATCCGGGACAGGGGCCGAGAGACCCAGTACTTC.

This chain links TRBV29-1 with TRBJ2-5, with TRBD2 matching 10 bases. V trimming: 3 bases; J trimming: 10 bases; junction bases outside the gene matches: 5. CDR1 SQVTM and CDR2 ANQGSEA come from the germline V gene. The CDR3 sequence is 12 residues long. This chain's CDR3 is CSVDPSGGVQYF. The CDR3 DNA follows: TGCAGCGTTGACCCTAGCGGGGGTGTCCAGTACTTC. The complete variable domain, with remaining parts taken from reference TRBV29-1 and TRBJ2-5, reads SAVISQKPSRDICQRGTSLTIQCQVDSQVTMMFWYRQQPGQSLTLIATANQGSEATYESGFVIDKFPISRPNLTFSTLTVSNMSPEDSSIYLCSVDPSGGVQYFGPGTRLLVL.

The chain has TRBV7-2 and TRBJ2-1, with 7 bases that match TRBD2. The germline gives CDR1 SGHTA, CDR2 FQGNSA. The CDR3 runs 15 residues. The V and J ends lost 5 bases and 1 base, in that order; junction bases with no gene match: 5. CDR3 coding DNA: TGTGCCAGCAGCCCCACTAGCGCTTCCTACAATGAGCAGTTCTTC. Amino acids: CASSPTSASYNEQFF.

The chain combines TRBV5-6 with TRBJ1-5, with D perhaps matching TRBD1 (5 bases). The CDR3 extends over 12 amino acids. V was pared by 1 base and J by 6 bases, with 5 bases between. In germline, CDR1 is SGHDT, CDR2 YYEEEE. This chain's CDR3 is CASSLRGQPQHF. DNA for the CDR3: TGTGCCAGCAGCTTGAGGGGTCAGCCCCAGCATTTT.

The chain employs TRBV5-1 and TRBJ2-5; TRBD2 aligns across 7 bases. In germline, CDR1 is SGHRS, CDR2 YFSETQ. This CDR3 is built from 13 residues. Losses at the gene ends were 5 bases for V and 5 bases for J; bases not matched to a gene: 6. CDR3 protein: CASSRRERETQYF. The CDR3 DNA follows: TGCGCCAGCAGTCGGCGGGAGAGGGAGACCCAGTACTTC.